This TCR beta chain derives from a study of identical twins. Study findings and constraints: It was out-of-frame TCR alpha sharing in monozygotic twins that models underestimated.

Template switching, a step in the protocol, added a universal primer site, and cDNA carried unique molecular identifiers. Via MiXCR, TCRdb re-called the 5' RACE reads, giving one row per CDR3 protein. This table has hundreds of thousands of distinct CDR3 sequences, about 20% appearing once. A few counts support this clonotype. What it binds is unknown. The V end was cut by 2 bases, the J end by 4 bases, with 8 bases between. Germline CDR1 and CDR2: MNHEY and SVGAGI. The CDR3 consists of 13 residues. This same sample was also part of a study on T cells expressing NK-cell markers. Per that study: The CD3+CD56-NKG2C+ fraction of a handful of donors was likewise dominated by these clonotypes.

What was sequenced was PBMCs. This chain uses TRBV6-5 with TRBJ1-1, with D maybe TRBD1 (6 bases). The source of this sequence is a woman aged 18-29 years in good health. The CDR3 reads CASSYGGATEAFF. Here the CDR3 DNA reads TGTGCCAGCAGTTACGGGGGGGCCACTGAAGCTTTCTTT.